This TCR beta chain was documented in a study of identical twins. For this clonotype: The antigen is undetermined.

Germline CDR1 SGDLS, CDR2 YYNGEE. V shed 1 base and J shed 2 bases, with 7 bases lying between them. This CDR3 is 14 amino acids long. Study observations and caveats: Models underestimated out-of-frame TCR alpha sharing in monozygotic twins.

In TCRdb, the 5' RACE reads were re-called with MiXCR into one record per CDR3 protein. The table has 220,000 or so distinct CDR3 sequences, approximately 7% seen once; the top ten hold 3.6%. This sample was shared with a second study, whose subject was yellow fever vaccine responses in identical twins.

This TCR was recovered from a woman aged 18 to 35 in good health. Sequencing was performed on memory (CD45RO+) T cells sorted from blood. The rearrangement uses TRBV9 and TRBJ1-3; maybe TRBD1 (5 bases). The CDR3 nucleotides read TGTGCCAGCAGCGTACAGGACACTGGAAACACCATATATTTT. Amino acids: CASSVQDTGNTIYF.